These 26 T cell receptor beta chains came from one sample sequenced in a study of STAT5B mutations in CD4+ large granular lymphocyte leukemia. Only in-frame clones appear in the TCRdb table, and some are missing; sequencing was by immunoSEQ multiplex PCR. The sample contains fewer than 25,000 clones, around 76% of which appear only once. The material sequenced was CD4+ T cells from blood buffy coats. Receptors originate from a human donor in good health.

In its sample, this clone was seen once. The V and J genes are TRBV11-2 and TRBJ1-2; 9 bases agree with TRBD1. V dropped 4 bases and J dropped 6; count of bases not matched to a gene: 9. CDR1 is SGHAT and CDR2 is FQNNGV in the germline V gene. The CDR3 is 15 amino acids. This chain's CDR3 is CASSSTRDRVDGYTF. The CDR3 nucleotides are TGTGCCAGCAGCTCAACCCGGGACAGGGTTGATGGCTACACCTTC.

The V gene is TRBV27, the J gene TRBJ1-2, with D uncertain. V shed 5 bases and J shed 6 bases, with 19 bases lying between them. Germline V gene lookup returns CDR1 MNHEY and CDR2 SMNVEV (reference sequence). There are 15 residues in the CDR3. The CDR3 spells CASSLTRSSTDGYTF. CDR3 coding DNA: TGTGCCAGCAGTCTCACCCGGAGCTCTACCGATGGCTACACCTTC.

There are a few counts of this clone. This chain links TRBV2 with TRBJ2-7; weak D call: TRBD1 (6 bases). Deletions cut 5 bases from V and 3 bases from J, with 11 bases between. This CDR3 comprises 13 residues. From germline, CDR1 is SNHLY and CDR2 FYNNEI. In DNA, the CDR3 is TGTGCCAGCAGTTGGGCCAGGGGCTACGAGCAGTACTTC. Encoded protein: CASSWARGYEQYF.

V gene TRBV7-9 combines with J gene TRBJ1-2; D ambiguous. The V gene's germline CDR1 is SEHNR and CDR2 FQNEAQ (reference sequence). The V end lost 1 base, the J end lost 6 bases, and 15 bases lay between the germline ends. This CDR3 is 15 amino acids long. CDR3 in DNA: TGTGCCAGCAGCTTAGAGGTAGTGGGGATCCATGGCTACACCTTC. This translates into CASSLEVVGIHGYTF. Full variable domain (missing parts from reference TRBV7-9 and TRBJ1-2): DTGVSQNPRHKITKRGQNVTFRCDPISEHNRLYWYRQTLGQGPEFLTYFQNEAQLEKSRLLSDRFSAERPKGSFSTLEIQRTEQGDSAMYLCASSLEVVGIHGYTFGSGTRLTVV.

The J gene is TRBJ2-7, the V gene TRBV7-6; TRBD2 might be the D (6 bases). Trimming pared 4 bases from V and 5 bases from J, leaving 21 bases between. The CDR3 consists of 16 residues. Germline CDR1 is SGHVS and CDR2 is FNYEAQ. Here the CDR3 reads CASSSYWTTRSHEQYF. CDR3 nucleotides: TGTGCCAGCAGCTCTTACTGGACTACCCGAAGCCACGAGCAGTACTTC.

CDR3 in amino acids: CASSPHQWGDTEAFF. In nucleotides, the CDR3 is TGTGCCAGCAGCCCCCATCAGTGGGGAGACACTGAAGCTTTCTTT. This chain joins TRBV9 and TRBJ1-1, with no clear D. Germline V gene lookup returns CDR1 SGDLS and CDR2 YYNGEE. The length of the CDR3 is 15 residues. The germline V and J ends were trimmed by 4 bases and 3 bases, with 16 bases remaining between them.

This chain connects TRBV18 to TRBJ2-3; no clear D. This CDR3 contains 14 residues. Germline CDR1 reads KGHSH; CDR2 reads LQKENI. With 0 bases removed from V and 3 bases from J, the gap between germline ends came to 7 bases. Written as DNA, the CDR3 is TGTGCCAGCTCACCACCGGCACGAACAGATACGCAGTATTTT. Its translation: CASSPPARTDTQYF. The entire variable domain, with the rest obtained from reference TRBV18 and TRBJ2-3, is as follows: NAGVMQNPRHLVRRRGQEARLRCSPMKGHSHVYWYRQLPEEGLKFMVYLQKENIIDESGMPKERFSAEFPKEGPSILRIQQVVRGDSAAYFCASSPPARTDTQYFGPGTRLTVL.

In this sample, this clone turned up once. The chain is built from TRBV28 and TRBJ2-2; no reliable D call. The germline V gene has CDR1 MDHEN and CDR2 SYDVKM. Trimming removed 6 bases at V and 2 bases at J, with 13 bases between. This CDR3 is built from 15 residues. CDR3 in amino acids: CASSFGLFNTGELFF. Written as DNA, the CDR3 is TGTGCCAGCAGCTTTGGGCTCTTCAACACCGGGGAGCTGTTTTTT.

The chain recombines TRBV7-2 with TRBJ2-7, with a weak D call TRBD2 (7 bases). The CDR3 length is 15 residues. Germline-derived CDR1 and CDR2 are SGHTA and FQGNSA. V lost 4 bases and J lost 2, with 15 bases in between. The CDR3 region is CASSWGGTETYEQYF. The CDR3 coding sequence is TGTGCCAGCAGCTGGGGGGGCACAGAGACCTACGAGCAGTACTTC.

CDR3 residues: CASSFGLPYEQYF. The CDR3, as DNA: TGTGCCAGCAGTTTTGGTCTTCCCTACGAGCAGTACTTC. The V call is TRBV28, the J call TRBJ2-7; D unclear. This CDR3 comprises 13 residues. The ends were cut back, 3 bases at V and 2 bases at J, with 8 bases in the middle. Germline V CDR1 and CDR2: MDHEN, SYDVKM.

A few counts support this clone. The chain uses TRBV7-6 and TRBJ2-2; TRBD1 agrees at 7 bases. The V gene end was trimmed by 4 bases and the J gene end by 1 base; junction bases not matched to a gene: 6. The germline V gene has CDR1 SGHVS and CDR2 FNYEAQ. The CDR3 totals 16 residues. DNA for the CDR3: TGTGCCAGCAGCTCTCGGACAGGCCTGAACACCGGGGAGCTGTTTTTT. This encodes CASSSRTGLNTGELFF.

In its sample, this clone was seen a few times. This rearrangement joins TRBV18 to TRBJ2-7; 11 positions match TRBD2. Germline V gene data show CDR1 as KGHSH and CDR2 as LQKENI. The CDR3 consists of 15 residues. The junction had 9 bases not matched to a gene; V was cut back by 4 bases and J by 7 bases. The CDR3 DNA follows: TGTGCCAGCTCACGCGGACTAGCGGGCCCGAGGGAGCAGTACTTC. This encodes CASSRGLAGPREQYF.

This clone was counted a few times. V gene TRBV7-9 combines with J gene TRBJ1-5, with 9 bases aligning to TRBD1. Germline CDR1 is SEHNR and CDR2 is FQNEAQ (reference sequence). Losses at the gene ends were 0 bases for V and 4 bases for J; bases not matched to a gene: 1. This CDR3 has 15 amino acids. The CDR3 loop is CASSLAGTGNQPQHF. CDR3 in DNA: TGTGCCAGCAGCTTAGCCGGGACAGGGAATCAGCCCCAGCATTTT.

This clone occurred once. V usage is TRBV6-5 and J usage is TRBJ1-1, with no clear D. V was shortened by 1 base and J by 1 base, with 4 bases between the two germline ends. CDR1 and CDR2 (germline): MNHEY, SVGAGI. The CDR3 has 13 amino acids. CDR3 in DNA: TGTGCCAGCAGTTACTTAACGAACACTGAAGCTTTCTTT. It codes for CASSYLTNTEAFF.

This sequence joins TRBV10-3 and TRBJ2-1, with D perhaps TRBD1 (6 bases). V gave up 6 bases and J gave up 5 bases, with 11 bases separating them. This CDR3 is built from 13 residues. Germline loops: CDR1 ENHRY, CDR2 SYGVKD. The CDR3 spells CAISRDNDNEQFF. CDR3 DNA sequence: TGTGCCATCAGCCGGGACAACGACAATGAGCAGTTCTTC.

V and J are TRBV11-2 and TRBJ2-7, with 7 bases matching TRBD1. Germline CDR1 reads SGHAT; CDR2 reads FQNNGV. Trimming took 4 bases from V and 5 from J; bases not matched to a gene: 14. CDR3 length: 16 residues. The CDR3 is CASSSPRQGEVHEQYF. Here the CDR3 DNA reads TGTGCCAGCAGCTCCCCACGACAGGGAGAGGTCCACGAGCAGTACTTC.

The chain links TRBV20-1 to TRBJ1-2; D gene uncertain. The CDR3 loop spans 10 amino acids. Germline V lookup: CDR1 DFQATT, CDR2 SNEGSKA (reference sequence). V was cut by 5 bases and J by 4 bases, with 5 bases left in between. The CDR3 DNA sequence: TGCAGTGCTTGGAGCTATGGCTACACCTTC. Translating it yields CSAWSYGYTF.

The V gene is TRBV5-1, the J gene TRBJ1-3; D possibly corresponds to TRBD1 (6 bases). There are 17 residues in the CDR3. Trimming left V 5 bases short and J 0 bases short, with 18 bases between. Germline V gives CDR1 SGHRS, CDR2 YFSETQ. The CDR3 here is CASSFAGVMSSGNTIYF. In DNA form, the CDR3 reads TGCGCCAGCAGTTTCGCAGGGGTGATGTCCTCTGGAAACACCATATATTTT. Full variable domain (missing parts from reference TRBV5-1 and TRBJ1-3): KAGVTQTPRYLIKTRGQQVTLSCSPISGHRSVSWYQQTPGQGLQFLFEYFSETQRNKGNFPGRFSGRQFSNSRSEMNVSTLELGDSALYLCASSFAGVMSSGNTIYFGEGSWLTVV.

The chain carries TRBV18 and TRBJ2-2, with TRBD1 matching 12 bases. This CDR3 is built from 17 residues. The germline gives CDR1 KGHSH, CDR2 LQKENI. Trimming removed 3 bases from V and 0 bases from J; junction bases left unmatched: 2. The CDR3 loop reads CASSPGQGATNTGELFF. DNA for the CDR3: TGTGCCAGCTCACCGGGACAGGGGGCAACGAACACCGGGGAGCTGTTTTTT.

The chain combines TRBV15 with TRBJ1-4; D is undetermined. The length of the CDR3 is 15 residues. CDR1 and CDR2 (germline): LNHNV, YYDKDF (reference sequence). Trimming took off 0 bases at V and 5 bases at J, with 10 bases between the two ends. The CDR3 sequence is CATSRDSGLNEKLFF. The CDR3 DNA sequence: TGTGCCACCAGCAGAGATTCGGGCTTAAATGAAAAACTGTTTTTT.

This clone was seen more than once but under ten times. The chain couples TRBV28 to TRBJ1-1; D call uncertain. Germline CDR1 MDHEN, CDR2 SYDVKM. Trimming removed 7 bases from V and 1 base from J, with 4 bases in between. This CDR3 region has 11 residues. Here the CDR3 reads CASKGNTEAFF. The CDR3 DNA reads as TGTGCCAGCAAGGGGAACACTGAAGCTTTCTTT.

V is TRBV15 and J is TRBJ1-1, with 7 nucleotides matching TRBD1. Germline V CDR1 and CDR2: LNHNV, YYDKDF (reference sequence). The V and J ends lost 3 bases and 7 bases, in that order; junction bases with no gene match: 8. This CDR3 comprises 14 residues. CDR3: CATSRPRQGYEAFF. CDR3 nucleotide sequence: TGTGCCACCAGCAGGCCCCGACAGGGCTATGAAGCTTTCTTT.

V and J are TRBV4-2 and TRBJ2-6; D unclear. CDR3 length equals 19 residues. CDR1 is LGHNA, CDR2 YNFKEQ, per germline. With 0 bases removed from V and 0 bases from J, the gap between germline ends came to 15 bases. This CDR3 reads CASSQDRAGPSSGANVLTF. Written as DNA, the CDR3 is TGTGCCAGCAGCCAAGATAGGGCTGGCCCCAGCTCTGGGGCCAACGTCCTGACTTTC.

The genes are TRBV6-1 and TRBJ1-5; perhaps TRBD1 as D (5 bases). This CDR3 has 18 amino acids. The germline V and J ends were trimmed by 4 bases and 1 base, with 20 bases remaining between them. CDR1 and CDR2 (germline): MNHNS, SASEGT. CDR3 residues: CASSVPSQGRYSNQPQHF. In nucleotides, the CDR3 is TGTGCCAGCAGTGTCCCCTCCCAGGGTAGGTACAGCAATCAGCCCCAGCATTTT.

The rearrangement joins TRBV7-2 to TRBJ2-3, with D unresolved. Trimming took 6 bases from V and 4 from J, leaving 8 bases between them. The CDR3 is made up of 12 amino acids. Germline V gives CDR1 SGHTA, CDR2 FQGNSA. CDR3 protein: CASRQSADTQYF. The CDR3 nucleotides are TGTGCCAGCAGGCAATCTGCAGATACGCAGTATTTT.

The chain joins TRBV5-6 to TRBJ1-2; TRBD1 might be the D (6 bases). Germline V lookup: CDR1 SGHDT, CDR2 YYEEEE. The ends were cut back, 4 bases at V and 5 bases at J, with 18 bases in the middle. The CDR3 is 15 amino acids. Written as DNA, the CDR3 is TGTGCCAGCAGCCCACGGACAGCCATGCCGTATGGCTACACCTTC. As protein: CASSPRTAMPYGYTF.